This TCR beta chain was recorded in a study of blood T cell repertoires in COVID-19. At the level of the study: Some COVID-19 samples were acute and others convalescent; all came from the United States, Italy and Spain.

Study processing details: Scientists estimated how many nucleated cells there were by amplifying reference gene primers. Some clones are missing from TCRdb's copy, which holds only in-frame ones; the method was immunoSEQ multiplex PCR. V and J calls plus clone size are reproduced from that table; the DNA served to infer D and trimming. The table shows 70,000 or so clones, with 70% to 90% occurring only once. Patients in Seattle were enrolled during active infection, then followed longitudinally. The junction had 2 bases not matched to a gene; V was cut back by 3 bases and J by 7 bases. The germline gives CDR1 LGHDT, CDR2 YNNKEL (reference sequence). The CDR3 is made up of 13 amino acids.

The sequence came from a man aged 40-49 years with COVID-19, enrolled during active disease. V usage is TRBV3-1 (or the pseudogene TRBV3-2) and J usage is TRBJ2-2; 7 bases line up with TRBD2. The sample comprised peripheral blood. Written as DNA, the CDR3 is TGTGCCAGCAGCCAGGGGGGGAACGGGGAGCTGTTTTTT. The encoded protein is CASSQGGNGELFF.